This section outlines one T cell receptor (beta chain) sequence together with its context. Sequenced by immunoSEQ multiplex PCR; TCRdb stores in-frame clones only, minus some. In the table there are 20,000 to 25,000 clones, 80% to 90% of which are singletons. Trimming removed 4 bases from V and 2 bases from J; junction bases left unmatched: 9. Germline CDR1 is SGHRS and CDR2 is YFSETQ. This CDR3 spans 17 amino acids. The data originate from a study of blood T cell repertoires in COVID-19. Study in general: Donors in the United States, Italy and Spain gave samples during acute or convalescent COVID-19. PBMCs, B-cell-depleted T cells, or T cells provided the cDNA or gDNA that made up the material.

This receptor was obtained from a human donor with active COVID-19. The donor label of this sample is uncertain. J is TRBJ2-6 and V is TRBV5-1; TRBD1 matches at 7 bases. The sequenced sample consisted of peripheral blood. The CDR3 bases are TGCGCCAGCAGCGGAGGCAAAGGGGGCACTGGGGCCAACGTCCTGACTTTC. Translated, it gives CASSGGKGGTGANVLTF.